These 31 T cell receptor beta chains were sequenced from one sample in a study of beta chain features in type 1 diabetes. Expressed TCRB transcripts were sequenced because the entire RNA isolate underwent reverse transcription. TCRdb's table, derived via immunoSEQ multiplex PCR, lists solely in-frame clones and lacks some. This table has hundreds of thousands of clones, around 12% appearing once. Input material: naive CD4+ T cells from blood. These receptors originate from a man between 18 and 35 years old in good health.

This clone appeared a few times. This chain's CDR3 is CASSLAGDVRDTQYF. CDR3 coding DNA: TGTGCCAGCAGTTTAGCAGGGGATGTGAGAGATACGCAGTATTTT. The chain uses TRBV28 and TRBJ2-3, with D perhaps matching TRBD1 (6 bases). From germline, CDR1 is MDHEN and CDR2 SYDVKM. The CDR3 contains 15 residues. Trimming cost V 2 bases and J 5 bases, with 14 bases left between them.

This rearrangement joins TRBV30 to TRBJ1-2; a weak D match, TRBD1 (6 bases). The length of the CDR3 is 12 residues. Germline-derived CDR1 and CDR2 are GTSNPN and SVGIG (reference sequence). Trimming took 3 bases from V and 6 from J, leaving 11 bases between them. For the CDR3, the DNA is TGTGCCTGGAGAAGGGGGGGTGATGGCTACACCTTC. Translated: CAWRRGGDGYTF.

This clone was recorded a few times. This sequence joins TRBV5-1 and TRBJ1-1, with D possibly being TRBD1 (5 bases). The CDR3 consists of 15 residues. The germline CDR1 and CDR2 sequences are SGHRS and YFSETQ. Deletions cut 4 bases from V and 2 bases from J, with 15 bases between. CDR3 DNA: TGCGCCAGCAGCGGACATAGGACATTAAACACTGAAGCTTTCTTT. Protein sequence: CASSGHRTLNTEAFF.

This clone has more than one count but fewer than ten. The chain joins TRBV4-2 to TRBJ2-7; D is ambiguous. Trimming stripped 2 bases from V and 5 bases from J, with 10 bases between. CDR3 length: 13 amino acids. CDR1 is LGHNA and CDR2 is YNFKEQ in the germline V gene. The CDR3 reads CASSQRVSNEQYF. The CDR3 DNA follows: TGTGCCAGCAGCCAACGAGTCTCGAACGAGCAGTACTTC.

This clone showed up just a few times. At the DNA level, this CDR3 is encoded by other sequences in the same sample as well. This chain joins TRBV27 and TRBJ1-5, with 10 bases lining up with TRBD1. V was clipped by 3 bases and J by 5 bases; unmatched bases: 1. The CDR3 covers 14 residues. CDR1 is MNHEY and CDR2 is SMNVEV in the germline V gene (reference sequence). The CDR3 reads CASSFGQGDQPQHF. The DNA for the CDR3 is TGTGCCAGCAGTTTCGGACAGGGGGATCAGCCCCAGCATTTT.

This clone has a handful of counts. This chain joins TRBV15 and TRBJ2-7, with a tentative D call TRBD2 (5 bases). The CDR3 loop spans 13 amino acids. In germline, CDR1 is LNHNV, CDR2 YYDKDF (reference sequence). V was cut by 0 bases and J by 9 bases, with 12 bases left in between. The CDR3 DNA follows: TGTGCCACCAGCAGAGAAGGGAGTAGCGTGCAGTACTTC. As protein: CATSREGSSVQYF.

V usage is TRBV7-3 and J usage is TRBJ2-7; TRBD1 might be the D (5 bases). The CDR3 is made up of 13 amino acids. V shed 5 bases and J shed 7 bases, with 15 bases lying between them. Germline V gene sequence: CDR1 SGHTA, CDR2 FQGTGA. The CDR3 loop is CASSRNARGEQYF. CDR3 nucleotides: TGTGCCAGCAGCCGAAATGCAAGGGGAGAGCAGTACTTC.

This clone has just a few counts. V usage is TRBV18 and J usage is TRBJ1-5; 7 nucleotides line up with TRBD1. CDR1 is KGHSH, CDR2 LQKENI, per germline. With 1 base clipped from V and 5 bases from J, the junction kept 5 bases outside the gene matches. The CDR3 runs 15 residues. The CDR3 bases are TGTGCCAGCTCACCACAGGAGGGGACAGATCAGCCCCAGCATTTT. It codes for CASSPQEGTDQPQHF. The whole variable domain, filled in from reference TRBV18 and TRBJ1-5, reads NAGVMQNPRHLVRRRGQEARLRCSPMKGHSHVYWYRQLPEEGLKFMVYLQKENIIDESGMPKERFSAEFPKEGPSILRIQQVVRGDSAAYFCASSPQEGTDQPQHFGDGTRLSIL.

The V gene is TRBV18, the J gene TRBJ2-1; 7 bases align to TRBD1. The CDR3 spans 13 residues. From germline, CDR1 is KGHSH and CDR2 LQKENI. V lost 5 bases and J lost 8; bases outside the gene matches: 6. The CDR3 loop reads CASSWGQGDEQFF. As DNA, the CDR3 is TGTGCCAGCTCATGGGGGCAGGGGGATGAGCAGTTCTTC.

The chain combines TRBV18 with TRBJ2-7, with D uncertain. CDR1 KGHSH and CDR2 LQKENI come from the germline V gene. V was trimmed by 1 base and J by 3 bases, leaving 7 bases between them. The length of the CDR3 is 13 residues. CDR3 region: CASSPQFVYEQYF. The CDR3, as DNA: TGTGCCAGCTCACCACAATTCGTCTACGAGCAGTACTTC.

The chain recombines TRBV11-3 with TRBJ1-1; 9 bases fit TRBD1. V shed 6 bases, J shed 2 bases, and the junction held 10 bases outside the gene matches. The CDR3 totals 16 residues. Germline CDR1 and CDR2: SGHNT and YENEEA. The DNA of the CDR3 is TGTGCCAGCAGATTCGGGACAGGGCTGAGAAACACTGAAGCTTTCTTT. The encoded protein is CASRFGTGLRNTEAFF.

This clone appeared a few times. This chain joins TRBV7-9 and TRBJ1-2, with a possible D match to TRBD1 (6 bases). The CDR3 loop spans 15 amino acids. Trimming removed 6 bases at V and 1 base at J, with 15 bases between. Germline CDR1 SEHNR, CDR2 FQNEAQ (reference sequence). The CDR3 spells CASRTSGQNNYGYTF. CDR3 DNA: TGTGCCAGCAGAACCTCGGGACAAAATAACTATGGCTACACCTTC.

The V gene is TRBV5-6, the J gene TRBJ1-1, with 7 bases that match TRBD1. The CDR3 spans 13 residues. In germline, CDR1 is SGHDT, CDR2 YYEEEE. The J segment lost 5 bases and the V segment lost 1 base, leaving 2 bases of the junction unmatched. In DNA, the CDR3 is TGTGCCAGCAGCTTGTACAGGGGTACTGAAGCTTTCTTT. This translates into CASSLYRGTEAFF.

This clone was observed a few times. The J gene is TRBJ1-2, the V gene TRBV2, with D possibly TRBD1 on 5 matching bases. The CDR3 has 12 residues. The germline gives CDR1 SNHLY, CDR2 FYNNEI. The V gene lost 10 bases and the J gene lost 5 bases, with 14 bases spanning the gap. The CDR3 DNA is TGTGCCACCGCGACAGCCAGTTATGGCTACACCTTC. As protein: CATATASYGYTF. The variable domain in full, with the rest retrieved from reference TRBV2 and TRBJ1-2, is EPEVTQTPSHQVTQMGQEVILRCVPISNHLYFYWYRQILGQKVEFLVSFYNNEISEKSEIFDDQFSVERPDGSNFTLKIRSTKLEDSAMYFCATATASYGYTFGSGTRLTVV.

This sequence joins TRBV18 and TRBJ2-1, with D perhaps TRBD2 (7 bases). The CDR3 is made up of 15 amino acids. With 3 bases removed from V and 5 bases from J, the gap between germline ends came to 14 bases. Germline loops: CDR1 KGHSH, CDR2 LQKENI. The CDR3 DNA is TGTGCCAGCTCACCTCCGGGGGGCCGGAACAATGAGCAGTTCTTC. Residues: CASSPPGGRNNEQFF.

This clone was counted a few times. The V call is TRBV7-2, the J call TRBJ1-4; the D gene is possibly TRBD1 (6 bases). Germline CDR1 is SGHTA and CDR2 is FQGNSA. V was clipped by 5 bases and J by 8 bases, with 15 bases between them. The CDR3 length is 14 residues. The CDR3 DNA reads as TGTGCCAGCAGCCCCCTGGCAGGGGACGAAAAACTGTTTTTT. Protein product: CASSPLAGDEKLFF.

The V and J genes are TRBV5-4 and TRBJ1-2, with 8 bases matching TRBD1. The V gene end was trimmed by 7 bases and the J gene end by 6 bases; junction bases not matched to a gene: 8. Germline V lookup: CDR1 SGHNT, CDR2 YYREEE (reference sequence). The CDR3 runs to 13 residues. The CDR3 bases are TGTGCCAGCGGGGACAGGATTCTTCATGGCTACACCTTC. This codes for CASGDRILHGYTF.

This clone was detected a few times. This chain links TRBV6-1 with TRBJ1-2; no definite D call. This CDR3 spans 12 amino acids. The V and J ends lost 6 bases and 4 bases respectively, with 9 bases between them. Germline V gene lookup returns CDR1 MNHNS and CDR2 SASEGT. CDR3 residues: CASRQGGYGYTF. The CDR3 DNA follows: TGTGCCAGCAGGCAAGGAGGCTATGGCTACACCTTC.

This clone was observed a handful of times. At one boundary the junction diverges from the germline segment, which might be a read error. The chain is built from TRBV30 and TRBJ1-4; a weak D match, TRBD1 (5 bases). The CDR3 runs 14 residues. The germline V gene has CDR1 GTSNPN and CDR2 SVGIG (reference sequence). The CDR3 protein is CAWSRGGSNEKLFF. CDR3 bases: TGTGCCTGGAGCCGGGGGGGGAGTAATGAAAAGCTGTTTTTT.

This clone was recorded a few times. The genes are TRBV12-5 and TRBJ1-6; TRBD1 aligns across 9 bases. V shed 7 bases, J shed 6 bases, and the junction held 7 bases outside the gene matches. The CDR3 has 15 residues. Germline V gene sequence: CDR1 LGHNT, CDR2 FRNRAP. The CDR3 here is CASARDRAFNSPLHF. As DNA, the CDR3 is TGTGCTAGTGCCCGGGACAGGGCATTTAATTCACCCCTCCACTTT. The full variable domain, with the rest looked up from reference TRBV12-5 and TRBJ1-6, is DARVTQTPRHKVTEMGQEVTMRCQPILGHNTVFWYRQTMMQGLELLAYFRNRAPLDDSGMPKDRFSAEMPDATLATLKIQPSEPRDSAVYFCASARDRAFNSPLHFGNGTRLTVT.

The chain recombines TRBV20-1 with TRBJ2-7; TRBD1 might be the D (6 bases). The CDR3 has 11 residues. Germline assignment: CDR1 DFQATT and CDR2 SNEGSKA (reference sequence). The V gene lost 7 bases and the J gene lost 3 bases, with 10 bases spanning the gap. CDR3 loop: CSVGDNYEQYF. CDR3 sequence (DNA): TGCAGTGTAGGGGACAACTACGAGCAGTACTTC.

The gene calls are TRBV30 and TRBJ1-4, with 9 bases aligning to TRBD1. V shed 2 bases, J shed 7 bases, and the junction held 5 bases outside the gene matches. CDR1 is GTSNPN and CDR2 is SVGIG in the germline V gene (reference sequence). The CDR3 runs to 14 residues. In nucleotides, the CDR3 is TGTGCCTGGAGTACCGGGACAGGGAGTGAAAAACTGTTTTTT. Its translation: CAWSTGTGSEKLFF.

This clone has only a few counts. The rearrangement links TRBV30 to TRBJ1-4; 7 nucleotides align to TRBD1. The CDR3 covers 13 residues. After removal of 8 bases from V and 7 bases from J, the junction contained 10 bases not matched to a gene. CDR1 is GTSNPN and CDR2 is SVGIG in the germline V gene (reference sequence). The CDR3 reads CAGTTGQVEKLFF. The CDR3 coding sequence is TGTGCCGGTACGACTGGACAGGTTGAAAAACTGTTTTTT.

The chain uses TRBV27 and TRBJ2-1, with 10 bases aligning to TRBD1. The CDR3 has 15 residues. Germline values: CDR1 MNHEY, CDR2 SMNVEV (reference sequence). Losses at the gene ends were 6 bases for V and 4 bases for J; bases not matched to a gene: 6. This chain's CDR3 is CASRLDRGGYNEQFF. The CDR3 region has the DNA TGTGCCAGCAGACTGGACAGGGGGGGATACAATGAGCAGTTCTTC.

This sequence joins TRBV28 and TRBJ2-3; the D gene is possibly TRBD2 (7 bases). Looked up from germline, CDR1 is MDHEN and CDR2 is SYDVKM. Trimming pared 1 base from V and 9 bases from J, leaving 23 bases between. The CDR3 totals 17 residues. CDR3 sequence (DNA): TGTGCCAGCAGTTTATTAGATCGGGACCCGGGGGGCTGGACGCAGTATTTT. Encoded protein: CASSLLDRDPGGWTQYF.

V is TRBV7-9 and J is TRBJ2-3; TRBD2 agrees at 8 bases. Per germline, CDR1 SEHNR and CDR2 FQNEAQ (reference sequence). The CDR3 loop spans 16 amino acids. J was trimmed by 2 bases and V by 6 bases; bases with no gene match: 10. CDR3 coding DNA: TGTGCCAGCAGGTCAGACCTGGGACTAGACACAGATACGCAGTATTTT. It is translated as CASRSDLGLDTDTQYF.

This clone came up a few times. V and J are TRBV30 and TRBJ1-1; TRBD1 is a possible D gene (5 bases). This CDR3 is built from 12 residues. The germline gives CDR1 GTSNPN, CDR2 SVGIG (reference sequence). Trimming cost V 2 bases and J 5 bases, with 9 bases left between them. The CDR3 protein is CAWSPGDTEAFF. CDR3 bases: TGTGCCTGGAGTCCGGGGGATACTGAAGCTTTCTTT.

This clone was observed a handful of times. V and J are TRBV5-4 and TRBJ2-1; no firm D call. This CDR3 has 12 amino acids. V lost 4 bases to trimming and J lost 6 bases, with 8 bases between them. Germline V gene sequence: CDR1 SGHNT, CDR2 YYREEE (reference sequence). The CDR3 bases are TGTGCCAGCAGCCAAACGGTCAATGAGCAGTTCTTC. This codes for CASSQTVNEQFF.

This clone was found a few times. This chain uses TRBV7-2 with TRBJ1-2; D is perhaps TRBD1 (6 bases). This CDR3 contains 13 residues. In germline, CDR1 is SGHTA, CDR2 FQGNSA. V lost 3 bases and J 10 bases, leaving 15 bases between the germline ends. In DNA form, the CDR3 reads TGTGCCAGCAGCTTTGATCGACAGGCCCTCTACACCTTC. Encoded protein: CASSFDRQALYTF.

This clone was seen more than once but under ten times. The chain recombines TRBV7-3 with TRBJ2-2; D is ambiguous. V was cut by 5 bases and J by 4 bases, with 8 bases left in between. The V gene's germline CDR1 is SGHTA and CDR2 FQGTGA. The CDR3 has 13 residues. Here the CDR3 reads CASSPRPTGELFF. Here the CDR3 DNA reads TGTGCCAGCAGCCCTAGGCCCACCGGGGAGCTGTTTTTT.

The J gene is TRBJ2-7, the V gene TRBV12-5; no clear D gene. The CDR3 contains 12 residues. In germline, CDR1 is LGHNT, CDR2 FRNRAP. V lost 1 base to trimming and J lost 3 bases, with 4 bases between them. The CDR3 region is CASGLDFYEQYF. The CDR3 bases are TGTGCTAGTGGTTTGGACTTCTACGAGCAGTACTTC.